These 3 T cell receptor beta chains were all obtained from the same sample, sequenced in a study of T cell changes during pregnancy in multiple sclerosis. Profiling relied on immunoSEQ multiplex PCR, and the TCRdb table lists in-frame clones only, not all of them. Of tens of thousands of clones listed, around 92% were seen once; the top ten hold 0.2%. The sample consisted of CD4+ T cells from peripheral blood mononuclear cells, taken in the second trimester of pregnancy. The receptors here all came from a female donor with multiple sclerosis, enrolled in a pregnancy study.

The chain recombines TRBV7-3 with TRBJ2-5; tentative D call: TRBD2 (6 bases). This CDR3 contains 13 residues. With 5 bases removed from V and 1 base from J, the gap between germline ends came to 8 bases. Germline CDR1 SGHTA, CDR2 FQGTGA. The CDR3 bases are TGTGCCAGCAGCCCCGGGAGCCAAGAGACCCAGTACTTC. It translates to CASSPGSQETQYF.

The table lists this clone with a few counts. The gene calls are TRBV5-6 and TRBJ1-1, with D unclear. Trimming shortened V by 7 bases and J by 1 base, and 11 bases separated the two germline ends. The CDR3 runs 13 residues. Looked up from germline, CDR1 is SGHDT and CDR2 is YYEEEE. The CDR3, as DNA: TGTGCCAGCCAGCGGCCACGGAACACTGAAGCTTTCTTT. Its protein is CASQRPRNTEAFF.

This clone came up once. The chain couples TRBV4-2 to TRBJ1-2; 7 bases align to TRBD1. The CDR3 loop spans 15 amino acids. J gave up 3 bases and V 0 bases, and 4 bases lay outside the gene matches. In germline, CDR1 is LGHNA, CDR2 YNFKEQ. CDR3 in DNA: TGTGCCAGCAGCCAAGAGGCCAGGGGGGACTATGGCTACACCTTC. Its protein is CASSQEARGDYGYTF.